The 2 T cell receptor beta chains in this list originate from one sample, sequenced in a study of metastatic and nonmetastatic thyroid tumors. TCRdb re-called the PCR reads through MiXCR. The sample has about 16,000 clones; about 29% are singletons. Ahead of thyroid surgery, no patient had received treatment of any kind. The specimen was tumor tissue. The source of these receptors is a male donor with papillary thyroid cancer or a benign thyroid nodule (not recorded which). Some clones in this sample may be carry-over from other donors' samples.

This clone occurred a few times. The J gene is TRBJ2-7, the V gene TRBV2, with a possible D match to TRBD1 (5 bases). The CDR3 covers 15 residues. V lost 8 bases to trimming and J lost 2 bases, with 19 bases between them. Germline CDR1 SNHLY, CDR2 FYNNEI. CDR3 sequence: CASGPFDSITYEQYF. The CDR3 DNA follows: TGTGCCAGCGGACCTTTTGACAGCATTACCTACGAGCAGTACTTC.

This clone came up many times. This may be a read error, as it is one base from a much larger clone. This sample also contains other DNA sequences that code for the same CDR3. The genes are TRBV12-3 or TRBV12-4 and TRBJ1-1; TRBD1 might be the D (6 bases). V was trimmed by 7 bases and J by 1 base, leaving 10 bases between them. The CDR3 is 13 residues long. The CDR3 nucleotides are TGTGCCAGCACCCGAGGGGGGAACACTGAAGCTTTCTTT. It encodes CASTRGGNTEAFF.